One and the same sample provided the 26 T cell receptor beta chains below, sequenced in a study of T cell changes during pregnancy in multiple sclerosis. Libraries were prepared by immunoSEQ multiplex PCR; TCRdb keeps only in-frame clonotypes and omits some of them. Of 40,000 or so clones in the sample, 85% to 90% were seen once. The sample in question was CD4+ T cells from peripheral blood mononuclear cells, obtained before pregnancy. The receptors originated from a female donor with multiple sclerosis, enrolled in a pregnancy study.

The rearrangement links TRBV2 to TRBJ2-4; 13 nucleotides match TRBD2. Germline values: CDR1 SNHLY, CDR2 FYNNEI. The junction had 7 bases not matched to a gene; V was cut back by 5 bases and J by 6 bases. This CDR3 is 16 amino acids long. The CDR3, as DNA: TGTGCCAGCAGTACACACCGGACTAGCGGGGGAAACATTCAGTACTTC. It codes for CASSTHRTSGGNIQYF.

The chain combines TRBV20-1 with TRBJ2-5; D unclear. The CDR3 is 11 residues long. Germline V gene sequence: CDR1 DFQATT, CDR2 SNEGSKA (reference sequence). Trimming pared 5 bases from V and 0 bases from J, leaving 4 bases between. In DNA form, the CDR3 reads TGCAGTGCTCGGTACCAAGAGACCCAGTACTTC. This codes for CSARYQETQYF.

The chain has TRBV18 and TRBJ1-2, with 7 bases lining up with TRBD1. CDR3 size: 13 residues. Germline V gene lookup returns CDR1 KGHSH and CDR2 LQKENI. V shed 7 bases, J shed 0 bases, and the junction held 2 bases outside the gene matches. The CDR3 region has the DNA TGTGCCAGCTGGGACAGAGCTAACTATGGCTACACCTTC. Its translation: CASWDRANYGYTF.

This chain connects TRBV9 to TRBJ1-6, with 7 bases aligning to TRBD1. Trimming took 3 bases from V and 10 from J; bases not matched to a gene: 10. The CDR3 is 15 amino acids. Germline values: CDR1 SGDLS, CDR2 YYNGEE. The CDR3 loop reads CASSAIGTVSSPLHF. In DNA form, the CDR3 reads TGTGCCAGCAGCGCGATCGGGACAGTAAGCTCACCCCTCCACTTT.

The J gene is TRBJ2-7, the V gene TRBV30; D may be TRBD1 (6 bases). V shed 4 bases and J shed 1 base, with 11 bases lying between them. Germline V CDR1 and CDR2: GTSNPN, SVGIG (reference sequence). The CDR3 has 13 amino acids. The CDR3 coding sequence is TGTGCCTGGACAGGGGCCGATTCCTACGAGCAGTACTTC. Protein sequence: CAWTGADSYEQYF.

The chain uses TRBV5-1 and TRBJ2-3; 9 bases fit TRBD2. This CDR3 has 14 residues. CDR1 and CDR2 from the germline V gene are SGHRS and YFSETQ. The V segment lost 9 bases and the J segment 5 bases; nucleotides outside the gene matches: 10. CDR3 in amino acids: CATAVAGVVDTQYF. CDR3 nucleotide sequence: TGCGCCACGGCAGTAGCGGGGGTGGTAGATACGCAGTATTTT.

The V gene is TRBV19, the J gene TRBJ1-2; D is uncertain. Germline lookup yields CDR1 LNHDA and CDR2 SQIVND (reference sequence). Trimming cost V 6 bases and J 3 bases, with 8 bases left between them. CDR3 size: 12 residues. The CDR3, as DNA: TGTGCCAGTAGCGGGAGGGACTATGGCTACACCTTC. Encoded protein: CASSGRDYGYTF.

This clone has just one count. V is TRBV30 and J is TRBJ1-2; a weak D match, TRBD1 (5 bases). This CDR3 region has 12 residues. Germline CDR1 and CDR2: GTSNPN and SVGIG (reference sequence). V lost 8 bases, J lost 8 bases, and 18 bases lay in between. CDR3 residues: CAGGRFGLGYTF. DNA of the CDR3: TGTGCCGGGGGGAGGTTTGGGTTGGGCTACACCTTC. The variable domain in full, completed from reference TRBV30 and TRBJ1-2, reads SQTIHQWPATLVQPVGSPLSLECTVEGTSNPNLYWYRQAAGRGLQLLFYSVGIGQISSEVPQNLSASRPQDRQFILSSKKLLLSDSGFYLCAGGRFGLGYTFGSGTRLTVV.

This clone was observed once. V is TRBV7-9 and J is TRBJ2-5, with 9 bases identical to TRBD1. The trim removed 4 bases at V and 2 bases at J, leaving 8 bases unmatched. CDR1 is SEHNR, CDR2 FQNEAQ, per germline (reference sequence). The CDR3 is made up of 16 amino acids. CDR3 loop: CASSSGPGQGQETQYF. The CDR3 bases are TGTGCCAGCAGCTCAGGGCCGGGACAGGGTCAAGAGACCCAGTACTTC.

This clone occurred once. This rearrangement joins TRBV28 to TRBJ1-6; no clear D gene. This CDR3 comprises 13 residues. Germline V gene data show CDR1 as MDHEN and CDR2 as SYDVKM. The V end lost 6 bases, the J end lost 15 bases, and 18 bases lay between the germline ends. This CDR3 reads CASSPRSSSGLHF. The CDR3 nucleotides read TGTGCCAGCAGCCCCCGATCCTCGTCGGGCCTCCACTTT.

The rearrangement uses TRBV13 and TRBJ2-3, with 8 bases matching TRBD1. This CDR3 spans 13 amino acids. Germline V gene data show CDR1 as PRHDT and CDR2 as FYEKMQ (reference sequence). Trimming removed 10 bases from V and 2 bases from J; junction bases left unmatched: 5. This CDR3 is CATRTGYTDTQYF. CDR3 in DNA: TGTGCCACTCGGACAGGGTACACAGATACGCAGTATTTT.

V and J are TRBV28 and TRBJ2-5; TRBD1 aligns across 9 bases. This CDR3 has 13 amino acids. J gave up 5 bases and V 7 bases, and 5 bases lay outside the gene matches. The germline CDR1 and CDR2 sequences are MDHEN and SYDVKM. This chain's CDR3 is CASNLQGAETQYF. The DNA for the CDR3 is TGTGCCAGCAACCTACAGGGGGCTGAGACCCAGTACTTC.

This clone was seen only a few times. The chain links TRBV29-1 to TRBJ1-2, with D unclear. The CDR3 has 14 residues. CDR1 and CDR2 from the germline V gene are SQVTM and ANQGSEA. The V gene lost 6 bases and the J gene lost 0 bases, with 14 bases spanning the gap. The DNA of the CDR3 is TGCAGCGTCGCCGCACAGAGTACTAACTATGGCTACACCTTC. Translation: CSVAAQSTNYGYTF.

The chain uses TRBV10-2 and TRBJ2-5, with a possible D match to TRBD2 (7 bases). V was pared by 0 bases and J by 4 bases, with 18 bases between. The CDR3 loop spans 17 amino acids. From germline, CDR1 is WSHSY and CDR2 SAAADI. CDR3 coding DNA: TGCGCCAGCAGTGAGTCAGGGGGGGGGCAATTAGGAGAGACCCAGTACTTC. Residues: CASSESGGGQLGETQYF.

About this clone: This sample includes further DNA sequences coding for the same CDR3. The rearrangement links TRBV5-8 to TRBJ1-2; the match to TRBD1 covers 8 bases. The germline gives CDR1 SGHTS, CDR2 YDEGEE. This CDR3 is 15 amino acids long. V gave up 0 bases and J gave up 8 bases; unmatched junction bases: 9. CDR3 sequence: CASSLEVRGLEGYTF. The CDR3 coding sequence is TGTGCCAGCAGCTTGGAGGTCAGGGGGCTAGAGGGCTACACCTTC.

V is TRBV7-3 and J is TRBJ2-1; TRBD2 matches 11 bases. V shed 2 bases and J 4 bases; nucleotides not matched to a gene: 10. Germline lookup yields CDR1 SGHTA and CDR2 FQGTGA. The CDR3 length is 18 residues. CDR3 amino acids: CASSLGPYSGGGYNEQFF. DNA of the CDR3: TGTGCCAGCAGCTTAGGGCCCTATAGCGGGGGGGGATACAATGAGCAGTTCTTC.

This sequence joins TRBV2 and TRBJ2-1, with D perhaps TRBD1 (5 bases). V was shortened by 6 bases and J by 15 bases, with 21 bases between the two germline ends. The CDR3 loop spans 13 amino acids. Germline V CDR1 and CDR2: SNHLY, FYNNEI. The CDR3 protein is CASSLGVGAGMFF. The CDR3 DNA reads TGTGCCAGCAGCCTGGGCGTTGGGGCCGGAATGTTCTTC.

The genes are TRBV6-5 and TRBJ1-2; D is undetermined. V shed 8 bases and J shed 0 bases, with 10 bases lying between them. The CDR3 runs to 13 residues. The germline V gene has CDR1 MNHEY and CDR2 SVGAGI. CDR3 coding DNA: TGTGCCAGCCGGCGTCAGGCTAACTATGGCTACACCTTC. Translated, it gives CASRRQANYGYTF.

This clone was seen only once. The chain joins TRBV29-1 to TRBJ1-2, with 7 positions matching TRBD1. CDR1 and CDR2 from the germline V gene are SQVTM and ANQGSEA. This CDR3 has 13 residues. Unmatched junction bases numbered 7, after V lost 4 bases and J lost 5 bases. DNA for the CDR3: TGCAGCGTTGGGCGGGACAGCGAGTATGGCTACACCTTC. It is translated as CSVGRDSEYGYTF.

The chain couples TRBV7-8 to TRBJ2-7; a possible D gene is TRBD1 (5 bases). The V end lost 0 bases, the J end lost 6 bases, and 12 bases lay between the germline ends. Germline-derived CDR1 and CDR2 are SGHVS and FQNEAQ. The length of the CDR3 is 14 residues. CDR3 in amino acids: CASSLAQGLGEQYF. CDR3 sequence (DNA): TGTGCCAGCAGCTTAGCGCAGGGATTGGGCGAGCAGTACTTC.

V and J are TRBV5-6 and TRBJ1-3; the D is unclear. V shed 7 bases and J shed 2 bases, with 16 bases lying between them. The CDR3 runs 15 residues. In germline, CDR1 is SGHDT, CDR2 YYEEEE. In nucleotides, the CDR3 is TGTGCCAGCGACGCGGAGGGCGGCACTGGAAACACCATATATTTT. Translation gives CASDAEGGTGNTIYF.

This clone was observed a single time. The chain has TRBV9 and TRBJ2-1, with TRBD1 matching 10 bases. This CDR3 contains 18 residues. Per the germline V gene, CDR1 is SGDLS and CDR2 is YYNGEE. Trimming removed 0 bases from V and 7 bases from J; junction bases left unmatched: 13. The CDR3 spells CASSVVGAPGQGRNEQFF. The CDR3 DNA reads TGTGCCAGCAGCGTAGTGGGTGCCCCGGGACAGGGGAGGAATGAGCAGTTCTTC.

The chain links TRBV5-6 to TRBJ1-2; 7 bases are shared with TRBD1. The J segment lost 7 bases and the V segment lost 2 bases, leaving 11 bases of the junction unmatched. Germline CDR1 SGHDT, CDR2 YYEEEE. CDR3 length equals 15 residues. The CDR3 sequence: CASSLWRGLAGGYTF. In DNA form, the CDR3 reads TGTGCCAGCAGCTTATGGAGGGGGCTTGCCGGTGGCTACACCTTC.

This chain connects TRBV7-9 to TRBJ2-6, with D tentatively TRBD2 (6 bases). Trimming took 1 base from V and 2 from J, leaving 6 bases between them. This CDR3 region has 15 residues. Germline V lookup: CDR1 SEHNR, CDR2 FQNEAQ (reference sequence). The chain's CDR3 is CASSLGEAGANVLTF. DNA of the CDR3: TGTGCCAGCAGCTTAGGGGAGGCTGGGGCCAACGTCCTGACTTTC.

V usage is TRBV7-6 and J usage is TRBJ1-5, with D possibly TRBD1 on 5 matching bases. This CDR3 comprises 14 residues. Germline CDR1 is SGHVS and CDR2 is FNYEAQ. Trimming left V 7 bases short and J 4 bases short, with 14 bases between. The CDR3, as DNA: TGTGCCAGCACCGGCCGGGGACTAAATCAGCCCCAGCATTTT. Protein: CASTGRGLNQPQHF.

The chain uses TRBV7-3 and TRBJ1-2; D possibly corresponds to TRBD1 (5 bases). CDR3 size: 13 residues. Between the trimmed V and J ends, which lost 5 bases and 6 bases, there was a span of 13 bases. Per the germline V gene, CDR1 is SGHTA and CDR2 is FQGTGA. The CDR3 is CASSTRGKDGYTF. The CDR3 DNA is TGTGCCAGCAGCACACGGGGGAAGGATGGCTACACCTTC. The full variable domain, rest sourced from reference TRBV7-3 and TRBJ1-2, is GAGVSQTPSNKVTEKGKYVELRCDPISGHTALYWYRQSLGQGPEFLIYFQGTGAADDSGLPNDRFFAVRPEGSVSTLKIQRTERGDSAVYLCASSTRGKDGYTFGSGTRLTVV.